The clone carrying this T cell receptor (beta chain) was detected ten times or more. No antigen is known for it. This entry is derived from a study of molecular identifiers for immune sequencing clone quantification. On the study more broadly: Replicate experiments divided RNA from around 18,000 or 91,000 naive CD8 cells into five parts and sequenced four. Study-wide results and limits: Should identical TCR molecules share a barcode, the sizes of highly expanded clones could be underestimated. Jurkat TCR RNA spiked in from one cell could reportedly be detected among about a million naive cells.

The V gene's germline CDR1 is SGDLS and CDR2 YYNGEE. The CDR3 consists of 13 residues. V lost 3 bases, J lost 8 bases, and 14 bases lay in between. TCR libraries were built in bulk with a published protocol and specific TCR primers. TCRdb re-called the PCR reads with MiXCR, one entry per CDR3 protein. Of 300,000 to 400,000 distinct CDR3 sequences listed, about a quarter are singletons. The chain links TRBV9 to TRBJ1-2; D might be TRBD1 (6 bases). The source of this sequence is a human donor in good health. Some libraries in this study had Jurkat cell RNA spiked in. What was sequenced was naive CD8+ T cells from blood, with Jurkat cell RNA spiked in. Stated subset: FACS-sorted CD8+CD4-CCR7+CD45RA+ naive T cells. The chain's CDR3 is CASSADSLWGYTF. CDR3 nucleotide sequence: TGTGCCAGCAGCGCGGACAGTTTATGGGGCTACACCTTC.